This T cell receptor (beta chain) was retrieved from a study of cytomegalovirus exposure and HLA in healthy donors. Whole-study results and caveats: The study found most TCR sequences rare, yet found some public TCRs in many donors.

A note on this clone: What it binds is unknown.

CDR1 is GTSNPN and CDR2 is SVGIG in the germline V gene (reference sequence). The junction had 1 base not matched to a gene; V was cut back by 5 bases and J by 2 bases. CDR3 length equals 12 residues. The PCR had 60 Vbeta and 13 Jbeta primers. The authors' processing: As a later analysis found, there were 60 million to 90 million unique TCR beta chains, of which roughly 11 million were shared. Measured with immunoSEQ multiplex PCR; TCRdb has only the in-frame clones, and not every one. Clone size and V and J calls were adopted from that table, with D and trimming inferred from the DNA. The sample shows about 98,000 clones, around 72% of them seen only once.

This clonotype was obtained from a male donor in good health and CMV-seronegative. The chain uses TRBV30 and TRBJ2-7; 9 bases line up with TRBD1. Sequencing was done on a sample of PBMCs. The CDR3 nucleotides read TGTGCCTGGGGGGACAGGGCCTACGAGCAGTACTTC. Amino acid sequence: CAWGDRAYEQYF.